The 27 T cell receptor beta chains below all came from one sample that was sequenced in a study of identical twins. In TCRdb, the 5' RACE reads were re-called with MiXCR into one record per CDR3 protein. Here the sample spans roughly 770,000 distinct CDR3 sequences, around a sixth being singletons. The same sample was also used in a study of T cells expressing NK-cell markers.

The sequenced sample consisted of PBMCs. All receptors come from a young woman in good health.

This clonotype was picked up a small number of times. The chain has TRBV6-1 and TRBJ1-1, with D perhaps TRBD1 (6 bases). V lost 7 bases, J lost 1 base, and 16 bases lay in between. The CDR3 consists of 15 residues. Germline V gene lookup returns CDR1 MNHNS and CDR2 SASEGT. CDR3 coding DNA: TGTGCCAGCACCCGCGATCGGGGGCGGAACACTGAAGCTTTCTTT. It translates to CASTRDRGRNTEAFF.

In this sample, this clonotype turned up a few times. Written as DNA, the CDR3 is TGTGCCATCAGGTCCGGAGGGGGTTCCTACGAGCAGTACTTC. Translation gives CAIRSGGGSYEQYF. The chain is built from TRBV10-3 and TRBJ2-7, with D perhaps TRBD1 or TRBD2 (6 bases each). The CDR3 totals 14 residues. The V end lost 6 bases, the J end lost 1 base, and 13 bases lay between the germline ends. Germline V gene data show CDR1 as ENHRY and CDR2 as SYGVKD.

The chain employs TRBV10-3 and TRBJ1-4, with D possibly matching TRBD1 (5 bases). V lost 6 bases, J lost 8 bases, and 16 bases lay in between. The germline CDR1 and CDR2 sequences are ENHRY and SYGVKD. The CDR3 sequence is 14 residues long. The CDR3 bases are TGTGCCATCAGCGAAACCGGGACTTACGAAAAACTGTTTTTT. Encoded protein: CAISETGTYEKLFF.

This clonotype was seen a handful of times. The V call is TRBV5-5, the J call TRBJ1-1; TRBD1 agrees at 10 bases. CDR1 SGHKS and CDR2 YYEKEE come from the germline V gene (reference sequence). This CDR3 has 15 amino acids. V was pared by 5 bases and J by 5 bases, with 9 bases of the junction left unmatched. This CDR3 reads CASSLFGQGGTEAFF. CDR3 DNA: TGTGCCAGCAGTTTGTTCGGACAGGGGGGAACTGAAGCTTTCTTT.

The sample holds a few counts of this clonotype. The chain is built from TRBV20-1 and TRBJ2-3; D unresolved. The length of the CDR3 is 15 residues. Deletions cut 0 bases from V and 2 bases from J, with 12 bases between. Germline V lookup: CDR1 DFQATT, CDR2 SNEGSKA (reference sequence). CDR3 sequence (DNA): TGCAGTGCTAGAGATCCGGGCAGAACCACAGATACGCAGTATTTT. Protein sequence: CSARDPGRTTDTQYF.

This clonotype showed up just a few times. V is TRBV12-3 or TRBV12-4 and J is TRBJ2-1; TRBD2 is a possible D gene (5 bases). V was clipped by 6 bases and J by 6 bases, with 21 bases between them. CDR3 length: 16 amino acids. The DNA of the CDR3 is TGTGCCAGCAGCCCCCTCCGGACGGACTGGGTCAATGAGCAGTTCTTC. Residues: CASSPLRTDWVNEQFF.

This clonotype was observed a few times. The gene calls are TRBV6-2 or TRBV6-3 and TRBJ2-7; D may be TRBD2 (5 bases). The germline V gene encodes CDR1 MNHEY and CDR2 SVGEGT. V was trimmed by 10 bases and J by 3 bases, leaving 13 bases between them. The CDR3 is 12 amino acids. CDR3 nucleotides: TGTGCCACCGGACTGGGTAACTACGAGCAGTACTTC. Translated: CATGLGNYEQYF.

This clonotype was counted between two and nine times. V is TRBV7-2 and J is TRBJ2-2; maybe TRBD1 (5 bases). Germline values: CDR1 SGHTA, CDR2 FQGNSA. The CDR3 runs 13 residues. Trimming shortened V by 2 bases and J by 5 bases, and 6 bases separated the two germline ends. The CDR3 DNA follows: TGTGCCAGCAGCTTATACAGGACCGGGGAGCTGTTTTTT. Amino acids: CASSLYRTGELFF. The variable domain in full, completed from reference TRBV7-2 and TRBJ2-2, reads GAGVSQSPSNKVTEKGKDVELRCDPISGHTALYWYRQSLGQGLEFLIYFQGNSAPDKSGLPSDRFSAERTGGSVSTLTIQRTQQEDSAVYLCASSLYRTGELFFGEGSRLTVL.

Only a few counts were recorded for this clonotype. The gene calls are TRBV7-9 and TRBJ2-5; weak D call: TRBD1 (5 bases). This CDR3 region has 14 residues. Germline V gene data show CDR1 as SEHNR and CDR2 as FQNEAQ (reference sequence). V lost 0 bases and J lost 0, with 5 bases in between. Here the CDR3 reads CASSLARDQETQYF. CDR3 nucleotide sequence: TGTGCCAGCAGCTTAGCCAGGGACCAAGAGACCCAGTACTTC.

This clonotype has at least ten counts. V gene TRBV12-3 or TRBV12-4 combines with J gene TRBJ1-4, with D unresolved. V was shortened by 8 bases and J by 8 bases, with 9 bases between the two germline ends. This CDR3 is 11 amino acids long. The CDR3 loop reads CASSPGEKLFF. CDR3 DNA: TGTGCCAGCTCACCTGGAGAAAAACTGTTTTTT.

This clonotype was counted many times. This sequence joins TRBV12-3 or TRBV12-4 and TRBJ2-5; D call uncertain. CDR3 length: 14 residues. V lost 1 base, J lost 0 bases, and 6 bases lay in between. This CDR3 reads CASSLGPNQETQYF. CDR3 DNA sequence: TGTGCCAGCAGTTTAGGCCCCAACCAAGAGACCCAGTACTTC.

This clonotype came up a few times. The J gene is TRBJ1-5, the V gene TRBV29-1; D possibly corresponds to TRBD1 (6 bases). The CDR3 extends over 13 amino acids. Trimming removed 5 bases at V and 3 bases at J, with 11 bases between. Germline V gives CDR1 SQVTM, CDR2 ANQGSEA. CDR3 protein: CSVLGQPNQPQHF. CDR3 sequence (DNA): TGCAGCGTTCTAGGACAGCCCAATCAGCCCCAGCATTTT.

The chain recombines TRBV20-1 with TRBJ2-7, with a weak D call TRBD2 (7 bases). Germline lookup yields CDR1 DFQATT and CDR2 SNEGSKA (reference sequence). The CDR3 length is 16 residues. Trimming left V 0 bases short and J 6 bases short, with 21 bases between. In DNA form, the CDR3 reads TGCAGTGCTAGAGATAGGAAGGCGGGGGCGAAGGGCGAGCAGTACTTC. This codes for CSARDRKAGAKGEQYF.

This chain joins TRBV12-3 or TRBV12-4 and TRBJ2-7; 12 bases match TRBD2. The CDR3 totals 17 residues. V trimming: 6 bases; J trimming: 2 bases; junction bases outside the gene matches: 11. CDR3 in amino acids: CASSHAQTSGSPYEQYF. The CDR3 coding sequence is TGTGCCAGCAGCCACGCTCAGACTAGCGGGAGTCCCTACGAGCAGTACTTC.

This clonotype has a handful of counts. The V gene is TRBV7-8, the J gene TRBJ1-6; 9 bases are shared with TRBD1. The V segment lost 6 bases and the J segment 15 bases; nucleotides outside the gene matches: 21. The CDR3 length is 17 residues. The germline gives CDR1 SGHVS, CDR2 FQNEAQ. CDR3 region: CASRPTPARDRALVLHF. The CDR3 DNA reads TGTGCCAGCAGACCCACCCCAGCTAGGGACAGGGCGCTTGTCCTCCACTTT. The full variable domain, completed using reference TRBV7-8 and TRBJ1-6, is GAGVSQSPRYKVAKRGQDVALRCDPISGHVSLFWYQQALGQGPEFLTYFQNEAQLDKSGLPSDRFFAERPEGSVSTLKIQRTQQEDSAVYLCASRPTPARDRALVLHFGNGTRLTVT.

The chain carries TRBV12-5 and TRBJ2-1; D is perhaps TRBD2 (5 bases). Trimming removed 1 base from V and 9 bases from J, with 13 bases in between. CDR1 and CDR2 from the germline V gene are LGHNT and FRNRAP. CDR3 length: 14 residues. The CDR3 is CASGLEEGSSEQFF. The CDR3 DNA reads TGTGCTAGTGGTTTGGAAGAAGGGAGCAGTGAGCAGTTCTTC.

This clonotype occurred a few times. This chain links TRBV6-2 or TRBV6-3 with TRBJ1-5; weak D call: TRBD1 (6 bases). From germline, CDR1 is MNHEY and CDR2 SVGEGT. The CDR3 spans 14 residues. V lost 6 bases to trimming and J lost 2 bases, with 11 bases between them. CDR3 residues: CASSGRGRNQPQHF. CDR3 nucleotides: TGTGCCAGCAGCGGCAGGGGTCGCAATCAGCCCCAGCATTTT.

This clonotype was picked up a small number of times. The genes are TRBV20-1 and TRBJ2-5, with D possibly TRBD2 on 6 matching bases. This CDR3 has 14 residues. Trimming removed 6 bases at V and 4 bases at J, with 18 bases between. CDR1 and CDR2 from the germline V gene are DFQATT and SNEGSKA (reference sequence). DNA for the CDR3: TGCAGTGCCCGGCGGAGGGGTAATTTAGAGACCCAGTACTTC. Its protein product is CSARRRGNLETQYF.

This clonotype was seen a few times. V gene TRBV12-3 or TRBV12-4 combines with J gene TRBJ1-2; D is ambiguous. Trimming stripped 2 bases from V and 3 bases from J, with 19 bases between. This CDR3 comprises 17 residues. Here the CDR3 reads CASSLRVRVGLHYGYTF. The DNA for the CDR3 is TGTGCCAGCAGTTTAAGGGTCCGTGTCGGCCTCCACTATGGCTACACCTTC.

This chain uses TRBV5-1 with TRBJ2-7; tentatively, D is TRBD1 (6 bases). The germline gives CDR1 SGHRS, CDR2 YFSETQ. The CDR3 contains 15 residues. The ends were cut back, 0 bases at V and 5 bases at J, with 15 bases in the middle. CDR3 in DNA: TGCGCCAGCAGCTTGGGCTCAGGGGTGATGGACGAGCAGTACTTC. This codes for CASSLGSGVMDEQYF.

The chain links TRBV6-5 to TRBJ1-1; D might be TRBD1 (5 bases). The CDR3 runs to 15 residues. Trimming cost V 2 bases and J 2 bases, with 12 bases left between them. From germline, CDR1 is MNHEY and CDR2 SVGAGI. In DNA, the CDR3 is TGTGCCAGCAGTTACGTAGAGGGGCTAAACACTGAAGCTTTCTTT. Translating it yields CASSYVEGLNTEAFF.

The chain uses TRBV7-2 and TRBJ2-3; TRBD1 matches 9 bases. J was trimmed by 7 bases and V by 5 bases; bases with no gene match: 7. Germline V gives CDR1 SGHTA, CDR2 FQGNSA. The CDR3 totals 14 residues. CDR3 nucleotide sequence: TGTGCCAGCAGCCGGGACAGGGAACGGAATACGCAGTATTTT. Protein: CASSRDRERNTQYF.

This clonotype was seen a few times. The gene calls are TRBV15 and TRBJ2-7, with 10 bases fitting TRBD2. Losses at the gene ends were 3 bases for V and 6 bases for J; bases not matched to a gene: 14. This CDR3 spans 17 amino acids. CDR1 and CDR2 (germline): LNHNV, YYDKDF (reference sequence). In DNA form, the CDR3 reads TGTGCCACCAGCAGGGGAGCGGGAGGGCCTTCTCTGGGCGAGCAGTACTTC. Residues: CATSRGAGGPSLGEQYF.

This clonotype was seen a few times. The chain employs TRBV11-2 and TRBJ2-1; D possibly corresponds to TRBD1 (6 bases). The CDR3 is made up of 14 amino acids. V lost 5 bases to trimming and J lost 9 bases, with 17 bases between them. Germline V CDR1 and CDR2: SGHAT, FQNNGV. The CDR3, as DNA: TGTGCCAGCAGCACAGGGAGTAGAGGAAGTGAGCAGTTCTTC. This codes for CASSTGSRGSEQFF.

This clonotype was counted many times. The chain recombines TRBV20-1 with TRBJ2-4; 8 nucleotides agree with TRBD1. CDR1 and CDR2 (germline): DFQATT, SNEGSKA (reference sequence). This CDR3 spans 14 amino acids. V shed 3 bases, J shed 8 bases, and the junction held 9 bases outside the gene matches. CDR3 sequence reads: CSASTGGNGDIQYF. For the CDR3, the DNA is TGCAGTGCTAGCACAGGGGGGAATGGGGACATTCAGTACTTC.

The sample holds a few counts of this clonotype. V is TRBV12-3 or TRBV12-4 and J is TRBJ2-3; 10 bases are a match to TRBD2. The length of the CDR3 is 14 residues. Trimming removed 7 bases from V and 6 bases from J; junction bases left unmatched: 7. The CDR3: CASTVAGGFDTQYF. The CDR3 region has the DNA TGTGCCAGCACCGTAGCGGGGGGTTTCGATACGCAGTATTTT.

This clonotype has just a few counts. V gene TRBV24-1 combines with J gene TRBJ2-1; 7 bases align to TRBD1. Germline V gene data show CDR1 as KGHDR and CDR2 as SFDVKD. This CDR3 is built from 16 residues. The V segment lost 0 bases and the J segment 5 bases; nucleotides outside the gene matches: 6. This CDR3 is CATSDLGQGVHNEQFF. As DNA, the CDR3 is TGTGCCACCAGTGATTTGGGGCAGGGGGTCCACAATGAGCAGTTCTTC.